The 6 T cell receptor beta chains listed next were all sequenced from one sample in a study of blood T cell repertoires in COVID-19. Measured with immunoSEQ multiplex PCR; TCRdb has only the in-frame clones, and not every one. The sample has 70,000 to 95,000 clones, roughly nine tenths seen once. The specimen was peripheral blood. The receptor source for this set is a woman of 80 years or more with active COVID-19.

A single count supports this clone. The chain has TRBV6-6 and TRBJ2-1, with 7 bases fitting TRBD1. With V trimmed by 5 bases and J by 5 bases, 12 bases remained unmatched. Looked up from germline, CDR1 is MNHNY and CDR2 is SVGAGI (reference sequence). CDR3 length: 16 amino acids. CDR3 nucleotides: TGTGCCAGCAGTCGACCAGGGACAGTGACGGACAATGAGCAGTTCTTC. This codes for CASSRPGTVTDNEQFF.

The CDR3 coding sequence is TGCACCAGCAGACGCTGGACTAGCGGGAGGGAGTATGAGCAGTTCTTC. Protein: CTSRRWTSGREYEQFF. The chain combines TRBV1 with TRBJ2-1; TRBD2 is the table's D call, not checked against the DNA. TRBV1 is a listed pseudogene. The CDR3 runs 16 residues.

The V call is TRBV9, the J call TRBJ2-7; D is unresolved. V lost 0 bases and J 2 bases, leaving 9 bases between the germline ends. The CDR3 contains 14 residues. Per the germline V gene, CDR1 is SGDLS and CDR2 is YYNGEE. The CDR3: CASSVGLAPYEQYF. The CDR3 nucleotides are TGTGCCAGCAGCGTAGGGCTGGCACCCTACGAGCAGTACTTC.

The chain joins TRBV19 to TRBJ2-7; 9 bases agree with TRBD1. The CDR3 has 15 residues. Trimming cost V 8 bases and J 2 bases; bases outside gene matches: 10. Per germline, CDR1 LNHDA and CDR2 SQIVND (reference sequence). In nucleotides, the CDR3 is TGTGCCAGTGATCAGGGACAGGGAACAACCTACGAGCAGTACTTC. Protein sequence: CASDQGQGTTYEQYF. Together with reference TRBV19 and TRBJ2-7, the CDR3 gives the full variable domain: DGGITQSPKYLFRKEGQNVTLSCEQNLNHDAMYWYRQDPGQGLRLIYYSQIVNDFQKGDIAEGYSVSREKKESFPLTVTSAQKNPTAFYLCASDQGQGTTYEQYFGPGTRLTVT.

This clone appeared once. The gene calls are TRBV3-1 (or the pseudogene TRBV3-2) and TRBJ2-7, with TRBD2 identical over 10 bases. The CDR3 spans 14 residues. In germline, CDR1 is LGHDT, CDR2 YNNKEL (reference sequence). V shed 4 bases and J 2 bases; nucleotides not matched to a gene: 2. CDR3 nucleotides: TGTGCCAGCAGCCCAGGACTAGCGGCCTACGAGCAGTACTTC. Residues: CASSPGLAAYEQYF.

The genes are TRBV30 and TRBJ1-2, with unresolved D. CDR3 length: 11 amino acids. The V end was cut by 3 bases, the J end by 7 bases, with 9 bases between. Germline-derived CDR1 and CDR2 are GTSNPN and SVGIG (reference sequence). The CDR3 here is CAWRRSGGYTF. The CDR3 DNA is TGTGCCTGGAGGCGTTCGGGTGGCTACACCTTC.